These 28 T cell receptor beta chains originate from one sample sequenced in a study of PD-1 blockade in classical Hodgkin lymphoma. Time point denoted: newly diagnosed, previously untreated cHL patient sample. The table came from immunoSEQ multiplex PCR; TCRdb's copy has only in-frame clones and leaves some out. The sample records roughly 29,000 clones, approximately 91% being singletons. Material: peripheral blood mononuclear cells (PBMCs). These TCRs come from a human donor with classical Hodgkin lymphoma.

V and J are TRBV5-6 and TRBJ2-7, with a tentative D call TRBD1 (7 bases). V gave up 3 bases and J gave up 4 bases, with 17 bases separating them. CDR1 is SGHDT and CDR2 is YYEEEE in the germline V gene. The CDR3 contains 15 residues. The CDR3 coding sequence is TGTGCCAGCAGCTGGGGGGACAGCCGCATATACGAGCAGTACTTC. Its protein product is CASSWGDSRIYEQYF.

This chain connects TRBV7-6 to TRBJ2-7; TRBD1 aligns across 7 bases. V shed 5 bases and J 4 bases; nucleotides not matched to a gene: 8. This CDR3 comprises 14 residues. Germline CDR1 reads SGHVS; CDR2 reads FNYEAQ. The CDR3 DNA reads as TGTGCCAGCAGCCAAGGGGGCCGGGGATACGAGCAGTACTTC. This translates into CASSQGGRGYEQYF.

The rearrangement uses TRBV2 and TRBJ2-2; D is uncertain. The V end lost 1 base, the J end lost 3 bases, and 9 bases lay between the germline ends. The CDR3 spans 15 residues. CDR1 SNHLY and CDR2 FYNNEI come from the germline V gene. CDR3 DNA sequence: TGTGCCAGCAGTGAAGTGACCGCGGACACCGGGGAGCTGTTTTTT. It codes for CASSEVTADTGELFF. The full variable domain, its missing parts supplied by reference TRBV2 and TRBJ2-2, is EPEVTQTPSHQVTQMGQEVILRCVPISNHLYFYWYRQILGQKVEFLVSFYNNEISEKSEIFDDQFSVERPDGSNFTLKIRSTKLEDSAMYFCASSEVTADTGELFFGEGSRLTVL.

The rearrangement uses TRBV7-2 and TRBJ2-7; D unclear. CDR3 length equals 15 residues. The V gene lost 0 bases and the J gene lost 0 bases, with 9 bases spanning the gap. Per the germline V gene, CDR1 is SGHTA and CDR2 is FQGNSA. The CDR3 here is CASSLATTSSYEQYF. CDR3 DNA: TGTGCCAGCAGCTTAGCTACCACCTCCTCCTACGAGCAGTACTTC. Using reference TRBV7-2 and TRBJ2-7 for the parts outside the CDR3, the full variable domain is GAGVSQSPSNKVTEKGKDVELRCDPISGHTALYWYRQSLGQGLEFLIYFQGNSAPDKSGLPSDRFSAERTGGSVSTLTIQRTQQEDSAVYLCASSLATTSSYEQYFGPGTRLTVT.

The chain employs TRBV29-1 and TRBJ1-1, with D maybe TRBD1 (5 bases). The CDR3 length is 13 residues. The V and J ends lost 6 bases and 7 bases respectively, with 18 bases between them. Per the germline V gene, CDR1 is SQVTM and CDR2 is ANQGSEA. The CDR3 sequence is CSVVDIGLGEAFF. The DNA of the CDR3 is TGCAGCGTGGTGGACATTGGGTTGGGTGAAGCTTTCTTT.

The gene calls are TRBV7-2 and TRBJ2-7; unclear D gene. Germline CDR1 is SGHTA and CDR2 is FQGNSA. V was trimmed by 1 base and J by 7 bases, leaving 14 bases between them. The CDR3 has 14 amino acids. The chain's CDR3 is CASSLVSPGMEQYF. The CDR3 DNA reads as TGTGCCAGCAGCTTAGTCAGCCCCGGTATGGAGCAGTACTTC.

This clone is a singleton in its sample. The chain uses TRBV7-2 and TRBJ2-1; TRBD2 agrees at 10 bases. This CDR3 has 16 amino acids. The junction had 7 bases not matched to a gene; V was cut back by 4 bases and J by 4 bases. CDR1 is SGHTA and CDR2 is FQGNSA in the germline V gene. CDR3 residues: CASSSTGLAEYNEQFF. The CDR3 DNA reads TGTGCCAGCAGCTCGACCGGACTAGCGGAGTACAATGAGCAGTTCTTC.

The chain's CDR3 is CASSGTLDFLGTSGTDTQYF. CDR3 sequence (DNA): TGTGCCAGTAGTGGCACGTTGGATTTTTTGGGGACTAGCGGGACAGATACGCAGTATTTT. The J gene is TRBJ2-3, the V gene TRBV19; 12 positions match TRBD2. The germline V gene has CDR1 LNHDA and CDR2 SQIVND (reference sequence). The CDR3 runs to 20 residues. With V trimmed by 5 bases and J by 3 bases, 18 bases remained unmatched.

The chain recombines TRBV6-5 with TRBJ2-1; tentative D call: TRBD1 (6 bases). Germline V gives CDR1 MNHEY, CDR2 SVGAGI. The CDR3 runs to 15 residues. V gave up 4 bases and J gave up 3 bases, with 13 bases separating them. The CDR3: CASSSSGQNYNEQFF. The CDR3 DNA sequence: TGTGCCAGCAGTTCCAGCGGACAGAACTACAATGAGCAGTTCTTC.

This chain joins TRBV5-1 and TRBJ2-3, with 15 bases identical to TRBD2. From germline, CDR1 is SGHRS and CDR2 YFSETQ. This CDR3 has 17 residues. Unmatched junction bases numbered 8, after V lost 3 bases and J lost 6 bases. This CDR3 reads CASSSQGLAGGTDTQYF. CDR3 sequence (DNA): TGCGCCAGCAGCTCACAGGGACTAGCGGGAGGAACGGATACGCAGTATTTT.

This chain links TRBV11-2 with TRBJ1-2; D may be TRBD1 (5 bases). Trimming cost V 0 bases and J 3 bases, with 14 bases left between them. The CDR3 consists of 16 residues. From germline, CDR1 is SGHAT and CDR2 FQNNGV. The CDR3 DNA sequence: TGTGCCAGCAGCTTAGATGCGGGCAGGGCTTACTATGGCTACACCTTC. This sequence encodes CASSLDAGRAYYGYTF.

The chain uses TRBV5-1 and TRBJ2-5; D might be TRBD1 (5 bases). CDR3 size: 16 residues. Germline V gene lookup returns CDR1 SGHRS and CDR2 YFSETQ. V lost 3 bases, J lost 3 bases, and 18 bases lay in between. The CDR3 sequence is CASSWGFRQGEETQYF. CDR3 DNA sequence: TGCGCCAGCAGCTGGGGTTTTCGGCAGGGTGAAGAGACCCAGTACTTC.

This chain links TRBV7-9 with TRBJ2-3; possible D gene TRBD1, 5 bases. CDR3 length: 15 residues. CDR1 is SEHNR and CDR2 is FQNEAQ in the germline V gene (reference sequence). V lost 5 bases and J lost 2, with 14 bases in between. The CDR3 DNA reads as TGTGCCAGCAGCGCAAGACAGAGACCCACAGATACGCAGTATTTT. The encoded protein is CASSARQRPTDTQYF.

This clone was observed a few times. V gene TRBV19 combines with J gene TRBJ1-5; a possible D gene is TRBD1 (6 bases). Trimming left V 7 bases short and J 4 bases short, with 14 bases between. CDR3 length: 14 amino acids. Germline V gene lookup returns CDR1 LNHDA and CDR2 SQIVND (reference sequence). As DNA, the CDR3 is TGTGCCAGTACCGGCAGGGGTGGTAATCAGCCCCAGCATTTT. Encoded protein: CASTGRGGNQPQHF.

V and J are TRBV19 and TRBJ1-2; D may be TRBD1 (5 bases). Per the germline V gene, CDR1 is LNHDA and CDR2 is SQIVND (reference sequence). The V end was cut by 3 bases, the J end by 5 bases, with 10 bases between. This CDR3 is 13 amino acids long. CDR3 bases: TGTGCCAGTAGTATGGACAATTTATATGGCTACACCTTC. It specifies CASSMDNLYGYTF. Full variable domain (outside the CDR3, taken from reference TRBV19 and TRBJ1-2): DGGITQSPKYLFRKEGQNVTLSCEQNLNHDAMYWYRQDPGQGLRLIYYSQIVNDFQKGDIAEGYSVSREKKESFPLTVTSAQKNPTAFYLCASSMDNLYGYTFGSGTRLTVV.

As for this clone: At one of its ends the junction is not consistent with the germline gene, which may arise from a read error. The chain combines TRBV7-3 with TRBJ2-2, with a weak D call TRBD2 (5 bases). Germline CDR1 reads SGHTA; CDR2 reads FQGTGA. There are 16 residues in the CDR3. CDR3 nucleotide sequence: TGTGCCAGCAGCCTAACCCCCCCGGGGTACACCGGGGAGCTGTTTTTT. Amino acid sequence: CASSLTPPGYTGELFF.

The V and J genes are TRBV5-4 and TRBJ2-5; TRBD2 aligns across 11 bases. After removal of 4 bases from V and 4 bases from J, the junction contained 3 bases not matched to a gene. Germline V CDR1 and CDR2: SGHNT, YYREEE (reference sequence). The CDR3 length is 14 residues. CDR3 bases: TGTGCCAGCAGCCTTACTAGCGGGAGAGAGACCCAGTACTTC. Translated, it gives CASSLTSGRETQYF.

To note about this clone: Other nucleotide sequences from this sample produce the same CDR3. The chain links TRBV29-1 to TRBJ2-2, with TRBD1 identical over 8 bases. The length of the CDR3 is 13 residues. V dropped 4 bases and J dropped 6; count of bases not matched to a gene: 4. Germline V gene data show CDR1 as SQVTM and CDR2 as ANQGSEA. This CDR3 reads CSVGQGRAGELFF. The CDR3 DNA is TGCAGCGTTGGACAGGGGCGGGCCGGGGAGCTGTTTTTT.

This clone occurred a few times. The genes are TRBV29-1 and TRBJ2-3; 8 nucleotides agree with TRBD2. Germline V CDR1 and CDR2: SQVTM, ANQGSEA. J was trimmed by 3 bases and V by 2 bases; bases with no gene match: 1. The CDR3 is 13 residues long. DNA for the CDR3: TGCAGCGTTGAAAGACTAGCGACAGATACGCAGTATTTT. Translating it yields CSVERLATDTQYF.

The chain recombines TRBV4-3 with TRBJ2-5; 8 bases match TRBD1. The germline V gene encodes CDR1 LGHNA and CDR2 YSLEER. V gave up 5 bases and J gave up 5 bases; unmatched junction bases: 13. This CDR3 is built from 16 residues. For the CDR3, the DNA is TGCGCCAGCAGCACCCAAGCGCAGGGGGCAGGGGAGACCCAGTACTTC. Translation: CASSTQAQGAGETQYF.

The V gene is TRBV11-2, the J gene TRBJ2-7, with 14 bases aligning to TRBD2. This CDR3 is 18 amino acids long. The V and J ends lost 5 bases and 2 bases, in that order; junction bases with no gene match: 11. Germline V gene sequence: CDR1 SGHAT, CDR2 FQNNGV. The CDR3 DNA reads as TGTGCCAGCAGCACGCGGGGACTAGCGGGAGCGTCGCCCTACGAGCAGTACTTC. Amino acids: CASSTRGLAGASPYEQYF.

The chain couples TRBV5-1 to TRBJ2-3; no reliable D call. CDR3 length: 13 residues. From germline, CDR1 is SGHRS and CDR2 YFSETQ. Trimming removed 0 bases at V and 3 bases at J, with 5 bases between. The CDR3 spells CASSLAGTDTQYF. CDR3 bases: TGCGCCAGCAGCTTGGCAGGTACAGATACGCAGTATTTT.

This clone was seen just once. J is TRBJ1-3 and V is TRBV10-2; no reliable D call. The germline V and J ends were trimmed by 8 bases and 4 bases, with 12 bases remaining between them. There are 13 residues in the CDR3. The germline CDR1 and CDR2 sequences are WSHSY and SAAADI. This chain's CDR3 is CASSKGGGNTIYF. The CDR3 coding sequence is TGCGCCAGCTCTAAGGGCGGCGGAAACACCATATATTTT.

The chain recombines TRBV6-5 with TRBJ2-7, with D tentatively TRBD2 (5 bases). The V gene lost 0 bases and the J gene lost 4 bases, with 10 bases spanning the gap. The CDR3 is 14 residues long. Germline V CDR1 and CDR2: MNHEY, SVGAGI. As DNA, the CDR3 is TGTGCCAGCAGTTACTCGCGGGCGGAGTACGAGCAGTACTTC. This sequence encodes CASSYSRAEYEQYF.

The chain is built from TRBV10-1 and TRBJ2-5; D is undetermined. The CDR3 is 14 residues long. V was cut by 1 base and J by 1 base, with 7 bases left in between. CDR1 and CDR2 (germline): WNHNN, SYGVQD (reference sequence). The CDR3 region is CASSEYGSQETQYF. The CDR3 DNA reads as TGCGCCAGCAGTGAGTACGGTAGCCAAGAGACCCAGTACTTC.

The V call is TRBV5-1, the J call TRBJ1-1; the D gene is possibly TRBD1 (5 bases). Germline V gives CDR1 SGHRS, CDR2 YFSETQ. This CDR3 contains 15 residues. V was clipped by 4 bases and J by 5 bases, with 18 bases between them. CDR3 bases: TGCGCCAGCAGCGACTTATCGGGACGGTTGACTGAAGCTTTCTTT. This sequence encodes CASSDLSGRLTEAFF.

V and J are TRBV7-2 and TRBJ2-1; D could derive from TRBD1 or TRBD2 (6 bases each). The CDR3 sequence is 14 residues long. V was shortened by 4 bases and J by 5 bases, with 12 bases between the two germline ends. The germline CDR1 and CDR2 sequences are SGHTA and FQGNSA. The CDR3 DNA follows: TGTGCCAGCAGCTCGGGGGCCGTAGACAATGAGCAGTTCTTC. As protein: CASSSGAVDNEQFF.

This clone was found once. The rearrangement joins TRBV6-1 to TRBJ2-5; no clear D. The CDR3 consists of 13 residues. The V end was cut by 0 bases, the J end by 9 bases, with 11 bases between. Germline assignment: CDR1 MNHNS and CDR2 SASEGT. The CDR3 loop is CASSEALRLAQYF. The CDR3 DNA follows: TGTGCCAGCAGTGAAGCGCTTAGGTTGGCCCAGTACTTC.